The clone carrying this T cell receptor (beta chain) was seen repeatedly, ten times or more. Its antigen is still unknown. Per the germline V gene, CDR1 is MNHEY and CDR2 is SVGAGI. The CDR3 is 15 amino acids. The V gene lost 4 bases and the J gene lost 3 bases, with 10 bases spanning the gap. This sample was included in a study of T cells after yellow fever vaccination. The 5'RACE template-switching step produced TCR cDNA and added a universal primer site and UMIs. TCRdb reprocessed the 5' RACE reads with MiXCR, giving one entry per CDR3 protein. The sample has roughly 340,000 distinct CDR3 sequences, almost 4% seen once. General study findings and limits: The secondary response was weaker but peaked faster, day 5 versus 15. Among primary-vaccination clones, most reappeared after the booster, at about 95% for CD4 and approximately 88% for CD8.

This clonotype was sampled from a man aged 18 to 29 who received the YFV17D yellow fever vaccine. This sequence joins TRBV6-5 and TRBJ2-6; D is perhaps TRBD1 (5 bases). The input for sequencing was PBMCs, taken 5 days after the yellow fever booster vaccination. The CDR3 DNA is TGTGCCAGCAGTTTTGGGGCCGGTGGGGCCAACGTCCTGACTTTC. Encoded protein: CASSFGAGGANVLTF.